Following are 21 T cell receptor beta chains from one sample sequenced in a study of shared clonotypes between healthy human individuals (dated by TCRdb to the early 2020s). The library came from the immunoSEQ multiplex PCR assay. TCRdb obtained this table from immuneACCESS and retained in-frame rearrangements with V and J assigned. These tables miss some clones; where compared with another copy, unresolved V genes account for less than half of the shortfall, and the remainder is unexplained. The sample profile shows 2 million to 3 million clones; approximately 94% of them were found once. The top ten hold 0.36% of the sample. Sequenced sample: naive CD4+ T cells from PBMCs. What this sample's cell subset or site label stands for: CD45RA+ positively selected. The receptors were gathered from a man between 18 and 29 years old in good health. Some clones in this sample may be carry-over from other donors' samples.

The chain couples TRBV7-2 to TRBJ2-5; TRBD2 matches 10 bases. This CDR3 region has 16 residues. V gave up 4 bases and J gave up 4 bases; unmatched junction bases: 9. Germline loops: CDR1 SGHTA, CDR2 FQGNSA. CDR3: CASSYSGTSVSETQYF. The DNA of the CDR3 is TGTGCCAGCAGCTACTCCGGGACTAGCGTGTCAGAGACCCAGTACTTC.

This clone was counted a single time. This rearrangement joins TRBV7-2 to TRBJ2-2, with 13 bases fitting TRBD2. Trimming removed 6 bases from V and 0 bases from J; junction bases left unmatched: 4. CDR1 and CDR2 from the germline V gene are SGHTA and FQGNSA. The CDR3 sequence is 17 residues long. The CDR3 sequence is CASSKLAGGTNTGELFF. DNA of the CDR3: TGTGCCAGCAGTAAACTAGCGGGAGGGACGAACACCGGGGAGCTGTTTTTT.

J is TRBJ1-1 and V is TRBV29-1, with D unresolved. The germline gives CDR1 SQVTM, CDR2 ANQGSEA. There are 13 residues in the CDR3. V was cut by 2 bases and J by 7 bases, with 14 bases left in between. The CDR3: CSVEKRLQSEAFF. In nucleotides, the CDR3 is TGCAGCGTTGAAAAGAGACTACAGAGTGAAGCTTTCTTT.

The CDR3 loop is CASSQAGYSGNTIYF. The CDR3, as DNA: TGCGCCAGCAGCCAAGCCGGATACTCTGGAAACACCATATATTTT. The chain combines TRBV4-1 with TRBJ1-3; D call uncertain. Looked up from germline, CDR1 is MGHRA and CDR2 is YSYEKL. Trimming took off 1 base at V and 0 bases at J, with 7 bases between the two ends. CDR3 length: 15 residues.

The chain joins TRBV19 to TRBJ2-2; TRBD2 matches 10 bases. The V segment lost 3 bases and the J segment 6 bases; nucleotides outside the gene matches: 13. CDR1 and CDR2 (germline): LNHDA, SQIVND (reference sequence). CDR3 length: 18 amino acids. The CDR3 loop is CASSIRAGSGRRSGELFF. CDR3 coding DNA: TGTGCCAGTAGTATTCGGGCCGGTAGCGGGAGGCGCTCCGGGGAGCTGTTTTTT. The full variable domain, in which reference TRBV19 and TRBJ2-2 provide the parts outside the CDR3, is DGGITQSPKYLFRKEGQNVTLSCEQNLNHDAMYWYRQDPGQGLRLIYYSQIVNDFQKGDIAEGYSVSREKKESFPLTVTSAQKNPTAFYLCASSIRAGSGRRSGELFFGEGSRLTVL.

The chain combines TRBV21-1 with TRBJ1-5. TRBV21-1 is a recognized pseudogene. This CDR3 region has 15 residues. CDR3 region: CASSKVGGVHQPQHF. As DNA, the CDR3 is TGTGCCAGCAGCAAAGTGGGGGGTGTCCACCAGCCCCAGCATTTT.

The chain employs TRBV6-1 and TRBJ1-4; a weak D match, TRBD1 (6 bases). Germline CDR1 is MNHNS and CDR2 is SASEGT. Trimming shortened V by 4 bases and J by 0 bases, and 9 bases separated the two germline ends. This CDR3 has 15 residues. The CDR3 region is CASSVRTATNEKLFF. The CDR3 DNA sequence: TGTGCCAGCAGTGTCAGGACAGCAACTAATGAAAAACTGTTTTTT.

The chain is built from TRBV11-2 and TRBJ2-1; the D is unclear. The CDR3 has 14 amino acids. Trimming left V 5 bases short and J 5 bases short, with 13 bases between. Per the germline V gene, CDR1 is SGHAT and CDR2 is FQNNGV. The CDR3 DNA follows: TGTGCCAGCAGCGGTGGGCTCTCAAACAATGAGCAGTTCTTC. This sequence encodes CASSGGLSNNEQFF.

The chain links TRBV28 to TRBJ1-4; perhaps TRBD1 as D (5 bases). Trimming shortened V by 3 bases and J by 4 bases, and 15 bases separated the two germline ends. The length of the CDR3 is 16 residues. In germline, CDR1 is MDHEN, CDR2 SYDVKM. The CDR3 region is CASSLGGARGNEKLFF. As DNA, the CDR3 is TGTGCCAGCAGTTTGGGAGGGGCCCGGGGTAATGAAAAACTGTTTTTT.

V and J are TRBV2 and TRBJ1-4; possible D gene TRBD1, 6 bases. CDR1 and CDR2 from the germline V gene are SNHLY and FYNNEI. The CDR3 loop spans 12 amino acids. V dropped 8 bases and J dropped 7 bases, with 11 bases sitting between them. The CDR3 protein is CASQQGSEKLFF. The CDR3 region has the DNA TGTGCCAGCCAACAGGGATCTGAAAAACTGTTTTTT. Full variable domain (remainder filled in from reference TRBV2 and TRBJ1-4): EPEVTQTPSHQVTQMGQEVILRCVPISNHLYFYWYRQILGQKVEFLVSFYNNEISEKSEIFDDQFSVERPDGSNFTLKIRSTKLEDSAMYFCASQQGSEKLFFGSGTQLSVL.

The rearrangement links TRBV19 to TRBJ1-2; 7 bases are shared with TRBD1. J lost 5 bases, V lost 3 bases, and 15 bases had no gene match. Germline V lookup: CDR1 LNHDA, CDR2 SQIVND (reference sequence). This CDR3 is 17 amino acids long. CDR3 nucleotide sequence: TGTGCCAGTAGTATTCCAGCCTGGGGACAGCTCAGTTATGGCTACACCTTC. Translated: CASSIPAWGQLSYGYTF.

The genes are TRBV28 and TRBJ2-7, with 9 bases that match TRBD2. Germline V gene sequence: CDR1 MDHEN, CDR2 SYDVKM. V shed 2 bases, J shed 5 bases, and the junction held 16 bases outside the gene matches. The CDR3 runs to 18 residues. CDR3 bases: TGTGCCAGCAGTTTAAATCTGGGGCGGGAGGGCCTAGTAGACGAGCAGTACTTC. Protein sequence: CASSLNLGREGLVDEQYF.

This clone has more than one count but fewer than ten. Different DNA sequences within this sample yield the same CDR3. The chain has TRBV5-1 and TRBJ1-2; 7 positions match TRBD1. Germline trimming cut 3 bases from V and 0 bases from J; bases unmatched to any gene: 2. CDR1 is SGHRS, CDR2 YFSETQ, per germline. The CDR3 is made up of 14 amino acids. As DNA, the CDR3 is TGCGCCAGCAGCTCGGGACAGCCTAACTATGGCTACACCTTC. This translates into CASSSGQPNYGYTF.

Worth noting for this clone: Other DNA sequences from this sample encode an identical CDR3 as well. V is TRBV9 and J is TRBJ2-1; 7 bases agree with TRBD1. CDR1 is SGDLS, CDR2 YYNGEE, per germline. V was pared by 2 bases and J by 1 base, with 3 bases of the junction left unmatched. CDR3 length equals 15 residues. CDR3 DNA sequence: TGTGCCAGCAGCGTGACAGGGAGTTCCTACAATGAGCAGTTCTTC. This translates into CASSVTGSSYNEQFF. Full variable domain (rest looked up from reference TRBV9 and TRBJ2-1): DSGVTQTPKHLITATGQRVTLRCSPRSGDLSVYWYQQSLDQGLQFLIQYYNGEERAKGNILERFSAQQFPDLHSELNLSSLELGDSALYFCASSVTGSSYNEQFFGPGTRLTVL.

The chain is built from TRBV27 and TRBJ1-1; a weak D match, TRBD1 (5 bases). CDR3 length: 12 amino acids. Germline-derived CDR1 and CDR2 are MNHEY and SMNVEV (reference sequence). The V end was cut by 4 bases, the J end by 6 bases, with 9 bases between. CDR3 residues: CASSSTVSEAFF. Written as DNA, the CDR3 is TGTGCCAGCAGTTCGACAGTTTCTGAAGCTTTCTTT.

The V and J genes are TRBV5-4 and TRBJ2-1; D is unresolved. Germline V lookup: CDR1 SGHNT, CDR2 YYREEE (reference sequence). The ends were cut back, 4 bases at V and 3 bases at J, with 11 bases in the middle. This CDR3 region has 14 residues. The CDR3 DNA reads TGTGCCAGCAGCGTCGGACCCCGCTACAATGAGCAGTTCTTC. This gives the protein CASSVGPRYNEQFF.

A note on this clone: Other nucleotide sequences in the sample specify the same CDR3. The rearrangement uses TRBV5-1 and TRBJ1-1, with a weak D call TRBD1 (5 bases). The germline CDR1 and CDR2 sequences are SGHRS and YFSETQ. The CDR3 is made up of 13 amino acids. V was cut by 4 bases and J by 1 base, with 8 bases left in between. Here the CDR3 DNA reads TGCGCCAGCAGCCCCGGGACGAACACTGAAGCTTTCTTT. It encodes CASSPGTNTEAFF.

The rearrangement uses TRBV28 and TRBJ1-1, with unresolved D. The CDR3 loop spans 15 amino acids. From germline, CDR1 is MDHEN and CDR2 SYDVKM. The V end lost 6 bases, the J end lost 0 bases, and 14 bases lay between the germline ends. CDR3 loop: CASSEISGMNTEAFF. DNA of the CDR3: TGTGCCAGCAGCGAGATATCGGGAATGAACACTGAAGCTTTCTTT.

V is TRBV4-1 and J is TRBJ2-7; TRBD2 aligns across 10 bases. Germline loops: CDR1 MGHRA, CDR2 YSYEKL. The CDR3 is made up of 15 amino acids. V shed 1 base, J shed 7 bases, and the junction held 7 bases outside the gene matches. CDR3 sequence (DNA): TGCGCCAGCAGCCAAGGGCTAGCGGGAGTGAGGGAGCAGTACTTC. Its translation is CASSQGLAGVREQYF.

The CDR3 sequence is CASSYAGPTNEKLFF. CDR3 DNA sequence: TGTGCCAGCAGCTACGCAGGGCCAACTAATGAAAAACTGTTTTTT. This chain joins TRBV28 and TRBJ1-4; a weak D match, TRBD1 (5 bases). Trimming took off 6 bases at V and 0 bases at J, with 11 bases between the two ends. This CDR3 has 15 residues. The germline CDR1 and CDR2 sequences are MDHEN and SYDVKM.

The table lists this clone with a few counts. The J gene is TRBJ1-4, the V gene TRBV6-1; TRBD1 matches 8 bases. The CDR3 has 13 amino acids. The V segment lost 8 bases and the J segment 8 bases; nucleotides outside the gene matches: 7. Per the germline V gene, CDR1 is MNHNS and CDR2 is SASEGT. The CDR3 sequence: CASRTGFLEKLFF. The CDR3 DNA reads as TGTGCCAGCCGGACAGGGTTCTTAGAAAAACTGTTTTTT.